Included here is one T cell receptor (beta chain) sequence, with context. Its antigen is unknown. The data are from a study of shared clonotypes between healthy human individuals. Study observations and caveats: Among donors, clonotype sharing was expected to be affected by sequencing depth.

The length of the CDR3 is 13 residues. Germline CDR1 is SGDLS and CDR2 is YYNGEE. Deletions cut 3 bases from V and 4 bases from J, with 8 bases between. Sequenced by immunoSEQ multiplex PCR; TCRdb stores in-frame clones only, minus some. The profile shows approximately 1,500,000 clones, around 97% of them singletons. The clonotype was recovered from a man aged 25 to 45 in good health. The chain carries TRBV9 and TRBJ1-5; D is uncertain. Sequencing input: naive CD4+ T cells sorted from blood. Subset: CD45RA+ positively selected. CDR3 DNA sequence: TGTGCCAGCAGCGCAAGCCCTAATCAGCCCCAGCATTTT. The encoded protein is CASSASPNQPQHF.